This record looks at one T cell receptor beta chain sequence and its context. It lacks a known antigen. No quality values exist for individual bases; no much larger clone is one base distant. TCRbeta CDR3 regions were amplified from genomic DNA by means of the immunoSEQ Assay, a bias-controlled multiplex PCR. In the source study's methods: Nucleated cell counts per sample were estimated from amplification of reference gene primers within the assay. To quantify the absolute abundance of each unique TCRbeta CDR3 rearrangement, sequence reads were collapsed and filtered. For each sample, productive Simpson clonality was calculated as the square root of Simpson's diversity index over productive rearrangements. This is the immuneACCESS table as TCRdb keeps it, with only in-frame sequences that have V and J called. A part of the clones is gone; compared with another copy, unresolved V genes explain less than half, and the rest is unexplained. The DNA gave D and trimming, while V, J and clone size come from that table. For this sample there are about 130,000 clones; approximately 81% appear just once. Clones ranked in the top ten supply almost 8.5% of the sample.

Each collaborating institution followed its own protocols to collect whole blood in K2EDTA tubes. Collaborator samples were shipped for TCRbeta analysis as frozen whole blood, isolated PBMCs, or DNA extracted from either sample type. The trim is 6 bases for V and 4 bases for J, with a gap of 10 bases between the germline ends. Reading from cysteine to phenylalanine, the CDR3 counts 13 amino acids. Only the CDR3 DNA stays, 39 bases, in frame from base 1. The germline V gene supplies CDR1 KGHSH and CDR2 LQKENI. The entry originates in a study of blood T cell repertoires in COVID-19 (dated by TCRdb to 2018 to 2021). Regarding the research as a whole: Collaborator samples came from the United States, Italy and Spain and covered acute and convalescent phases of COVID-19. The samples were drawn from the first 160 participants of the ongoing ImmuneRACE study and from 950 to 1,500 subjects provided by 6 global collaborators. The dataset comprised deeply sampled blood TCRbeta repertoires from subjects exposed to, actively infected with, or recovered from COVID-19. HLA class I and class II types, where available, came from metadata supplied by the sample provider rather than from assay-based typing. The prospective study material was composed of cDNA or gDNA derived from T cells, B-cell-depleted T cells, or PBMCs. The repertoires were made available in a free public database intended to serve as a resource for research on the immune response to SARS-CoV-2. Sample metadata almost always included a de-identified subject ID, COVID-19 status, age in years and sex. Summary of the overall study and its limitations: Clinical and demographic metadata were provided uncurated, with the amount varying by source and participant.

Recombination connected TRBV18 to TRBJ1-5; TRBD1 is a possible D gene, resting on 6 matching bases. The sample was peripheral blood. The receptor's source is a woman aged 55-70 years with active or convalescent COVID-19. The CDR3 reads as follows: CASSPDRNQPQHF. Here is the DNA: TGTGCCAGCTCGCCCGACAGGAATCAGCCCCAGCATTTT.